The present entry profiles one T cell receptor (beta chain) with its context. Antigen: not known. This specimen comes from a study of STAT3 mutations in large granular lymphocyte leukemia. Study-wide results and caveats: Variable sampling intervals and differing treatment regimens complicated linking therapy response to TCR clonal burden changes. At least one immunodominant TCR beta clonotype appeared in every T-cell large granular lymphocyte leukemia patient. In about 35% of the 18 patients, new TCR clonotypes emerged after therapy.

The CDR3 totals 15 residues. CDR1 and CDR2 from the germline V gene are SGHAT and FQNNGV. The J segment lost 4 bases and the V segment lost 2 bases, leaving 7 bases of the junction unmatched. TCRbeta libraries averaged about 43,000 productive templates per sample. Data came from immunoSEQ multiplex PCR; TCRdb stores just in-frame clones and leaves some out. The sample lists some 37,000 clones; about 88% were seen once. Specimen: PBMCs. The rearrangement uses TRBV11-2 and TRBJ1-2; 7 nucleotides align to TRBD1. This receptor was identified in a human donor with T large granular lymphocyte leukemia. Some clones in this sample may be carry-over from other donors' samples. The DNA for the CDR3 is TGTGCCAGCAGCTTATGGGCAGGGGGGACCTATGGCTACACCTTC. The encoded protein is CASSLWAGGTYGYTF.